This TCR beta chain was retrieved from a study of human T cells and chemical hapten exposure. The study's findings and limits: Donors, who had alopecia, may show an immune response that differs from healthy people's.

The time point was: patch test 3, about 24 weeks after DPC sensitization. The treatment was: therapeutic diphenylcyclopropenone sensitization with weekly scalp DPC. Donation of samples came from alopecia patients who were 18 to 70 years old and suitable for DPC. Per the original methods: About 97,000 TCRs per sample was the median, with a range of roughly 23,224 to 690,600. MiXCR, run by TCRdb on the RACE reads, gives a single entry per CDR3 protein. The V and J calls were determined by TCRdb, not by the authors. The table shows some 110,000 distinct CDR3 sequences, with roughly 10% occurring only once. J lost 5 bases, V lost 3 bases, and 7 bases had no gene match. Germline V gene sequence: CDR1 PRHDT, CDR2 FYEKMQ (reference sequence). The CDR3 sequence is 15 residues long. On this clonotype itself: The antigen remains unidentified.

The chain is built from TRBV13 and TRBJ2-5; TRBD2 agrees at 9 bases. Sequenced material: whole blood, taken in connection with sensitization to the hapten diphenylcyclopropenone (DPC). The sequence was obtained from a woman in her forties or fifties with alopecia areata. Some clones in this sample may be carry-over from other donors' samples. CDR3 nucleotides: TGTGCCAGCAGCTTGAGGCGGGAGGGAGGGGAGACCCAGTACTTC. This gives the protein CASSLRREGGETQYF.